This T cell receptor (beta chain) came from a study of Ad26.COV2.S vaccination and SARS-CoV-2 variants. From germline, CDR1 is ENHRY and CDR2 SYGVKD. The CDR3 contains 17 residues. Study-wide points: Breadth and depth estimates from TCRs may understate total T cell responses.

TCRdb's table, derived via immunoSEQ multiplex PCR, lists solely in-frame clones and lacks some. This table holds some 190,000 clones, around 88% found once. For this clone: As yet, its antigen is unknown. One end of the junction is discordant with germline, which a read error may explain.

V is TRBV10-3 and J is TRBJ2-1; the match to TRBD1 covers 7 bases. The receptor was isolated from a human donor who had recovered from COVID-19. The sequences come from peripheral blood, collected after recovery from COVID-19. The CDR3 reads CAISQSYRGPTYNEQFF. For the CDR3, the DNA is TGTGCCATCAGTCAGTCCTACAGGGGCCCTACCTACAATGAGCAGTTCTTC.